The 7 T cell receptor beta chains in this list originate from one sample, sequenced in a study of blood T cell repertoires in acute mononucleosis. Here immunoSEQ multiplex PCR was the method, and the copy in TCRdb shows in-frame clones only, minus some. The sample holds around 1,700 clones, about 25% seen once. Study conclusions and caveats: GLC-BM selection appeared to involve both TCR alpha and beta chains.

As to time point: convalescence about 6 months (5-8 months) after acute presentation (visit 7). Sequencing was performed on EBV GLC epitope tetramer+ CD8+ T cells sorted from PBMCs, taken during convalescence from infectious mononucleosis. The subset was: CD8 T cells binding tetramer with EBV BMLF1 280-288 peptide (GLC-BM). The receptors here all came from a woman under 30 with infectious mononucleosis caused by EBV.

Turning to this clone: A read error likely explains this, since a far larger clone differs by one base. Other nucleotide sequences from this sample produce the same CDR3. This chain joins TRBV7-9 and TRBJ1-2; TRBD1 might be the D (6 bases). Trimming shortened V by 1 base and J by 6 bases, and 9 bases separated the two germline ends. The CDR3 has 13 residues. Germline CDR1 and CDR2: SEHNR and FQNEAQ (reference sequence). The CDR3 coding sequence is TGTGCCAGCAGCTTAGGACAGGCGGATGGCTACACCTTC. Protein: CASSLGQADGYTF.

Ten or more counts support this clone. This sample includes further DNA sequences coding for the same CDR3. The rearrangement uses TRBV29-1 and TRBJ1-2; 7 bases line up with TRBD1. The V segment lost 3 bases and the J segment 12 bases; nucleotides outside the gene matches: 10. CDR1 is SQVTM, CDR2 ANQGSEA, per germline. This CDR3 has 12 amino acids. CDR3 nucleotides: TGCAGCGTTGATGGGGAGGGGGCTGGGGACACCTTC. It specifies CSVDGEGAGDTF. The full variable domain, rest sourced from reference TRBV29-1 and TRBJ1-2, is SAVISQKPSRDICQRGTSLTIQCQVDSQVTMMFWYRQQPGQSLTLIATANQGSEATYESGFVIDKFPISRPNLTFSTLTVSNMSPEDSSIYLCSVDGEGAGDTFGSGTRLTVV.

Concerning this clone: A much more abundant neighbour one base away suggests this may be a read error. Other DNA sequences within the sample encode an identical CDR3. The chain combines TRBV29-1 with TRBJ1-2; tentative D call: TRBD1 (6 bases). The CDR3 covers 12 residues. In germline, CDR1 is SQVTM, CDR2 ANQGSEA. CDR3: CWVDGVGAGDTF. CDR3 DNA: TGCTGGGTTGACGGGGTGGGGGCTGGGGACACCTTC.

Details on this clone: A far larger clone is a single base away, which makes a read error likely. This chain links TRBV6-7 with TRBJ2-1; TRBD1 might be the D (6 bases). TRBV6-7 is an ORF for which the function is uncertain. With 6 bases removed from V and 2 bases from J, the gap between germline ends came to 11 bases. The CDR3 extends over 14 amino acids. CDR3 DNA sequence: TGTGCCAGCAGGGACAGCGGAGCCTACAATGAGCAGTTCTTC. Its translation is CASRDSGAYNEQFF.

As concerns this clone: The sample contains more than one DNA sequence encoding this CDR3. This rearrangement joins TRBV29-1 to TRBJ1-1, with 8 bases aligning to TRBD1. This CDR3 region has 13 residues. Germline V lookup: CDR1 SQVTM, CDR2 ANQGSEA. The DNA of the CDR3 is TGCAGGGTGGGGGGACAGGCTAACACTGAAGCTTTCTTT. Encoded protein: CRVGGQANTEAFF.

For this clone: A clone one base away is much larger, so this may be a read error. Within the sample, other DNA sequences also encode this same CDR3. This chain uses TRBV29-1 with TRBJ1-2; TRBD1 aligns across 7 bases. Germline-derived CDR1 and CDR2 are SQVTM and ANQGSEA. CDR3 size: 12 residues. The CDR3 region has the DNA TGCTGCGTTGATGGGGAGGGGGCGGGGGACACCTTC. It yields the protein CCVDGEGAGDTF.

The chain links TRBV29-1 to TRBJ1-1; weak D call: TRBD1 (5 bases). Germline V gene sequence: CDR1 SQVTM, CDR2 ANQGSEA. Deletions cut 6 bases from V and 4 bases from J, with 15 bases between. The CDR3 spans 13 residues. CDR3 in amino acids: CSVGGAAITEAFF. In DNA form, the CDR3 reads TGCAGCGTGGGGGGAGCCGCCATCACTGAAGCTTTCTTT.